One and the same sample provided the 18 T cell receptor beta chains below, sequenced in a study of blood T cell repertoires in COVID-19. The repertoire was sequenced with immunoSEQ multiplex PCR; TCRdb's copy has only in-frame clones and lacks some. The sample lists about 330,000 clones; roughly 87% were seen once. Sequenced input: PBMCs or T cells enriched from blood (not recorded which). These receptors were collected from a woman between 25 and 40 years old who had recovered from COVID-19.

The J gene is TRBJ2-7, the V gene TRBV7-8; D ambiguous. Germline V gives CDR1 SGHVS, CDR2 FQNEAQ. V was clipped by 0 bases and J by 7 bases, with 13 bases between them. The CDR3 is 14 residues long. CDR3 in DNA: TGTGCCAGCAGCTTAGCGCTAAAGCTGCAAGAGCAGTACTTC. Translated: CASSLALKLQEQYF. Supplemented by reference TRBV7-8 and TRBJ2-7, the full variable domain reads GAGVSQSPRYKVAKRGQDVALRCDPISGHVSLFWYQQALGQGPEFLTYFQNEAQLDKSGLPSDRFFAERPEGSVSTLKIQRTQQEDSAVYLCASSLALKLQEQYFGPGTRLTVT.

The chain carries TRBV28 and TRBJ2-7; 8 bases line up with TRBD2. Germline V CDR1 and CDR2: MDHEN, SYDVKM. The CDR3 runs 16 residues. The V and J ends lost 6 bases and 1 base, in that order; junction bases with no gene match: 11. Here the CDR3 DNA reads TGTGCCAGCAGCCTAGAGAGCGGGGGACTGTCCTACGAGCAGTACTTC. This encodes CASSLESGGLSYEQYF.

The chain joins TRBV5-4 to TRBJ1-1; unclear D gene. The V and J ends lost 5 bases and 1 base respectively, with 9 bases between them. Germline values: CDR1 SGHNT, CDR2 YYREEE (reference sequence). The CDR3 sequence is 13 residues long. The CDR3 loop reads CASSPVSNTEAFF. The CDR3 bases are TGTGCCAGCAGTCCCGTTTCGAACACTGAAGCTTTCTTT. Variable domain in full (rest from reference TRBV5-4 and TRBJ1-1): ETGVTQSPTHLIKTRGQQVTLRCSSQSGHNTVSWYQQALGQGPQFIFQYYREEENGRGNFPPRFSGLQFPNYSSELNVNALELDDSALYLCASSPVSNTEAFFGQGTRLTVV.

This sequence joins TRBV28 and TRBJ1-2, with 9 positions matching TRBD1. Germline lookup yields CDR1 MDHEN and CDR2 SYDVKM. The length of the CDR3 is 14 residues. V trimming: 7 bases; J trimming: 4 bases; junction bases outside the gene matches: 7. CDR3 sequence reads: CASTEGQGTYGYTF. DNA of the CDR3: TGTGCCAGCACCGAAGGACAGGGGACCTATGGCTACACCTTC.

This sequence joins TRBV7-9 and TRBJ1-2; 8 bases are shared with TRBD1. CDR1 is SEHNR and CDR2 is FQNEAQ in the germline V gene (reference sequence). The V segment lost 5 bases and the J segment 6 bases; nucleotides outside the gene matches: 8. The CDR3 totals 14 residues. The chain's CDR3 is CASSRLTGGNGYTF. The CDR3 DNA sequence: TGTGCCAGCAGCCGCCTCACAGGGGGAAATGGCTACACCTTC.

The chain employs TRBV12-3 or TRBV12-4 and TRBJ1-1; D is possibly TRBD1 (5 bases). Trimming took 3 bases from V and 6 from J, leaving 11 bases between them. The CDR3 has 13 residues. The CDR3, as DNA: TGTGCCAGCAGTTTGGGGGGGATGGCTGAAGCTTTCTTT. Translated, it gives CASSLGGMAEAFF.

In regard to this clone: Other DNA sequences of this sample code for an identical CDR3. J is TRBJ2-5 and V is TRBV4-1, with TRBD2 as a possible D gene (6 bases). CDR1 is MGHRA, CDR2 YSYEKL, per germline. The V end was cut by 1 base, the J end by 3 bases, with 6 bases between. There are 13 residues in the CDR3. CDR3 loop: CASSQAGEETQYF. The DNA of the CDR3 is TGCGCCAGCAGCCAAGCGGGAGAAGAGACCCAGTACTTC.

CDR3: CAWSLPGGVRAFF. CDR3 bases: TGTGCCTGGAGTCTCCCCGGGGGGGTCCGAGCTTTCTTT. The J gene is TRBJ1-1, the V gene TRBV30, with a possible D match to TRBD1 (5 bases). The CDR3 totals 13 residues. V lost 2 bases and J lost 10, with 17 bases in between. Germline loops: CDR1 GTSNPN, CDR2 SVGIG (reference sequence).

The rearrangement links TRBV5-1 to TRBJ2-5, with D perhaps matching TRBD1 (6 bases). Trimming removed 1 base at V and 5 bases at J, with 12 bases between. In germline, CDR1 is SGHRS, CDR2 YFSETQ. There are 14 residues in the CDR3. This chain's CDR3 is CASSLTGLGETQYF. DNA for the CDR3: TGCGCCAGCAGCTTGACAGGGCTAGGCGAGACCCAGTACTTC.

This chain uses TRBV19 with TRBJ2-1; perhaps TRBD2 as D (6 bases). This CDR3 is 14 amino acids long. Trimming took off 7 bases at V and 7 bases at J, with 17 bases between the two ends. CDR1 LNHDA and CDR2 SQIVND come from the germline V gene (reference sequence). The CDR3 DNA sequence: TGTGCCAGTAAGGAGTCTGGGAGGCATAATGAGCAGTTCTTC. Translating it yields CASKESGRHNEQFF. Full variable domain (missing parts from reference TRBV19 and TRBJ2-1): DGGITQSPKYLFRKEGQNVTLSCEQNLNHDAMYWYRQDPGQGLRLIYYSQIVNDFQKGDIAEGYSVSREKKESFPLTVTSAQKNPTAFYLCASKESGRHNEQFFGPGTRLTVL.

This chain uses TRBV2 with TRBJ2-3; D perhaps matches TRBD1 (5 bases). Trimming removed 6 bases at V and 3 bases at J, with 7 bases between. The CDR3 sequence is 12 residues long. Looked up from germline, CDR1 is SNHLY and CDR2 is FYNNEI. The CDR3 loop is CASSDSTDTQYF. For the CDR3, the DNA is TGTGCCAGCAGCGACAGTACAGATACGCAGTATTTT.

The DNA for the CDR3 is TGTGCCAGCAGTAGGTCGGGGGATGAAAAACTGTTTTTT. It encodes CASSRSGDEKLFF. The rearrangement uses TRBV6-2 or TRBV6-3 and TRBJ1-4, with D perhaps matching TRBD1 (5 bases). V was cut by 5 bases and J by 6 bases, with 10 bases left in between. CDR1 and CDR2 (germline): MNHEY, SVGEGT. The CDR3 contains 13 residues.

The chain is built from TRBV7-9 and TRBJ2-5; TRBD2 matches 11 bases. V shed 5 bases, J shed 1 base, and the junction held 3 bases outside the gene matches. Germline values: CDR1 SEHNR, CDR2 FQNEAQ (reference sequence). This CDR3 is built from 15 residues. The CDR3 coding sequence is TGTGCCAGCAGCCGACTAGCGGGGCTCCAAGAGACCCAGTACTTC. It specifies CASSRLAGLQETQYF.

The V and J genes are TRBV19 and TRBJ2-3; D is possibly TRBD1 (5 bases). Germline V gives CDR1 LNHDA, CDR2 SQIVND (reference sequence). The germline V and J ends were trimmed by 3 bases and 1 base, with 8 bases remaining between them. The CDR3 spans 14 residues. DNA for the CDR3: TGTGCCAGTAGTATCCGCAGGGGCACAGATACGCAGTATTTT. Translated: CASSIRRGTDTQYF.

The V and J genes are TRBV15 and TRBJ2-4; D unclear. Trimming took 0 bases from V and 0 from J, leaving 6 bases between them. Germline CDR1 is LNHNV and CDR2 is YYDKDF (reference sequence). The CDR3 spans 15 residues. CDR3 region: CATSRDRVAKNIQYF. In nucleotides, the CDR3 is TGTGCCACCAGCAGAGATCGAGTAGCCAAAAACATTCAGTACTTC.

This clone was counted a single time. V gene TRBV24-1 combines with J gene TRBJ2-1; D ambiguous. The germline V gene encodes CDR1 KGHDR and CDR2 SFDVKD. This CDR3 region has 11 residues. Trimming took off 6 bases at V and 4 bases at J, with 3 bases between the two ends. The CDR3 sequence: CATSLYNEQFF. CDR3 in DNA: TGTGCCACCAGTCTGTACAATGAGCAGTTCTTC.

The chain links TRBV4-1 to TRBJ2-7, with D tentatively TRBD2 (6 bases). Germline V gene data show CDR1 as MGHRA and CDR2 as YSYEKL. This CDR3 region has 15 residues. V was shortened by 3 bases and J by 0 bases, with 12 bases between the two germline ends. For the CDR3, the DNA is TGCGCCAGCAGCCAGGCGGGAACCTTCTCCTACGAGCAGTACTTC. Translation gives CASSQAGTFSYEQYF.

The CDR3 nucleotides read TGTGCCAGTAGTAGCACAGGGAACTATGGCTACACCTTC. The encoded protein is CASSSTGNYGYTF. The chain carries TRBV19 and TRBJ1-2, with D perhaps TRBD1 (6 bases). Trimming stripped 4 bases from V and 2 bases from J, with 8 bases between. The CDR3 totals 13 residues. Germline V lookup: CDR1 LNHDA, CDR2 SQIVND (reference sequence).